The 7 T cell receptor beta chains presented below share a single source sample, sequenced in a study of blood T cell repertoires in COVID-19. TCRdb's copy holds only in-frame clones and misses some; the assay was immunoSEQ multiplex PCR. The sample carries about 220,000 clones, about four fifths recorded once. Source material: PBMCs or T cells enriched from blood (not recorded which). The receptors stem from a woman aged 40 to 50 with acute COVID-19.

The CDR3 sequence is CASKQGFSVAFF. CDR3 sequence (DNA): TGTGCCAGCAAACAGGGGTTTAGTGTAGCTTTCTTT. This chain connects TRBV25-1 to TRBJ1-1; 7 bases line up with TRBD1. Germline V lookup: CDR1 MGHDK, CDR2 SYGVNS. This CDR3 is built from 12 residues. J gave up 10 bases and V 7 bases, and 9 bases lay outside the gene matches.

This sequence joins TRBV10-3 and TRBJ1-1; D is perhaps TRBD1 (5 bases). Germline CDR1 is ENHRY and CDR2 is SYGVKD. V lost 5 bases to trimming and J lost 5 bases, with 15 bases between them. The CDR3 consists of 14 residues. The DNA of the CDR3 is TGTGCCATCAGTAGGACATCCGAAGGGACTGAAGCTTTCTTT. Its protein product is CAISRTSEGTEAFF.

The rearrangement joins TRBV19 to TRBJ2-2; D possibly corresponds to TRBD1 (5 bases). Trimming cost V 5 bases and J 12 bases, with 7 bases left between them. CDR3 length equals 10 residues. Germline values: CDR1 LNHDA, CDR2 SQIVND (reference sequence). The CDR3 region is CASSGAKLFF. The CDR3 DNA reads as TGTGCCAGTAGTGGGGCAAAGCTGTTTTTT. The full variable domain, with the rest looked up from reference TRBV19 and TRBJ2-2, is DGGITQSPKYLFRKEGQNVTLSCEQNLNHDAMYWYRQDPGQGLRLIYYSQIVNDFQKGDIAEGYSVSREKKESFPLTVTSAQKNPTAFYLCASSGAKLFFGEGSRLTVL.

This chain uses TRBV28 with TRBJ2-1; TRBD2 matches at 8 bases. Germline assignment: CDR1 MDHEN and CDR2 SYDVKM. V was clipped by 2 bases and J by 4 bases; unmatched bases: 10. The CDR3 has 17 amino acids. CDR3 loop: CASSLPPLVAGYNEQFF. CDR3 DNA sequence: TGTGCCAGCAGTTTACCCCCGTTGGTAGCGGGGTACAATGAGCAGTTCTTC.

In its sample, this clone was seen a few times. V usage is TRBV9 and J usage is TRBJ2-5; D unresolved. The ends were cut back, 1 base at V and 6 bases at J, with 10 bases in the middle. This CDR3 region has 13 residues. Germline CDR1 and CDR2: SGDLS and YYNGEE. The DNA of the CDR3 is TGTGCCAGCAGCGTATCAGGAACCCAGACCCAGTACTTC. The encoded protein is CASSVSGTQTQYF.

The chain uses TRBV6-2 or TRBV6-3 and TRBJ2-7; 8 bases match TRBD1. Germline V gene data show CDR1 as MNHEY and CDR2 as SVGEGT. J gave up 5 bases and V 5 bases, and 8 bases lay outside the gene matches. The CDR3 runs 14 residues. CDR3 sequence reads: CASSKRQGTDEQYF. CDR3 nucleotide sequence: TGTGCCAGCAGTAAACGACAGGGGACCGACGAGCAGTACTTC.

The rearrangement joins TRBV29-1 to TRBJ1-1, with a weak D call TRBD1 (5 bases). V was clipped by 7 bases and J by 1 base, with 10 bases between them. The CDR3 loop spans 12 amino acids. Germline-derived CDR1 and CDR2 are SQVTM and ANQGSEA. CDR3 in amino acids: CSAYTGNTEAFF. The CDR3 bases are TGCAGCGCCTATACAGGGAACACTGAAGCTTTCTTT.